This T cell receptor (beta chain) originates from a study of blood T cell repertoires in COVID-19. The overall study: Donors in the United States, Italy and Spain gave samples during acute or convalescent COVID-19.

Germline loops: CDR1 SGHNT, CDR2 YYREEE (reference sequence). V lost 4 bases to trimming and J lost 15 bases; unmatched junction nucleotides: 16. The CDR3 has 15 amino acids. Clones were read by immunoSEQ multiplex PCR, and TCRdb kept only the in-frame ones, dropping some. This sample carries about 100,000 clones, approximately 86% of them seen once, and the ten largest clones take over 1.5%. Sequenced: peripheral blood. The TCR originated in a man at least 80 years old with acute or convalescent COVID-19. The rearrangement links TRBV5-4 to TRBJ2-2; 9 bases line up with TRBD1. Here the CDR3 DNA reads TGTGCCAGCAGCCGAAATCTTCCGGGACAGGGTCGGTTGTTTTTT. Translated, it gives CASSRNLPGQGRLFF.